This is a list of T cell receptor beta chains from one sample in a study of T cells in narcolepsy. Only in-frame clones appear in the TCRdb table, and some are missing; sequencing was by immunoSEQ multiplex PCR. Of 25,000 to 30,000 clones listed, more than 70% are singletons. The material sequenced was memory (CD45RA-) CD4+ T cells from blood. These receptors all stem from a human donor in good health. Both conserved end residues are part of each CDR3. D genes are given only for firm matches. Not every row has a clone size; where given, it reads once, few, many or a size class.

>TRBV9|NA|TRBJ1-3|NA
CASSVSQQAPSGNTIYF
TGTGCCAGCAGCGTATCTCAGCAGGCACCCTCTGGAAACACCATATATTTT
>TRBV10-3|NA|TRBJ1-1|NA
CAISAGAGNTEAFF
TGTGCCATCAGTGCGGGGGCAGGGAACACTGAAGCTTTCTTT
>TRBV2|NA|TRBJ2-1|NA
CASSRDSSYNEQFF
TGTGCCAGCAGTCGGGATAGCTCCTACAATGAGCAGTTCTTC
>TRBV7-2|NA|TRBJ2-7|TRBD1
CASSHPGQGSHEQYF
TGTGCCAGCAGCCATCCGGGACAGGGGAGCCACGAGCAGTACTTC
>TRBV6-1|NA|TRBJ1-2|NA
CASSESTGPNYGYTF
TGTGCCAGCAGTGAAAGTACAGGACCTAACTATGGCTACACCTTC
>TRBV5-1|once|TRBJ1-4|NA
CASSLGGNANEKLFF
TGCGCCAGCAGCTTGGGGGGAAATGCTAATGAAAAACTGTTTTTT
>TRBV15|NA|TRBJ2-3|NA
CATSRESRGTQYF
TGTGCCACCAGCAGAGAATCCCGGGGGACGCAGTATTTT
>TRBV7-2|NA|TRBJ2-7|TRBD2
CASSLSGSSYEQYF
TGTGCCAGCAGCCTTAGCGGGAGTTCCTACGAGCAGTACTTC
>TRBV15|once|TRBJ1-1|NA
CATSRVTDWNTEAFF
TGTGCCACCAGCAGAGTAACGGACTGGAACACTGAAGCTTTCTTT
>TRBV27|NA|TRBJ2-6|NA
CASSLRGTGANVLTF
TGTGCCAGCAGTTTACGAGGGACTGGGGCCAACGTCCTGACTTTC
>TRBV2|NA|TRBJ2-7|TRBD1
CASMEDRVGYEQYF
TGTGCCAGCATGGAGGACAGGGTCGGCTACGAGCAGTACTTC
>TRBV7-9|few|TRBJ2-5|TRBD2
CASGAGVEGETQYF
TGTGCCAGTGGAGCGGGAGTGGAGGGAGAGACCCAGTACTTC
>TRBV11-1|NA|TRBJ2-1|TRBD2
CASSRGLASGEQFF
TGTGCCAGCAGTCGCGGACTAGCCTCGGGTGAGCAGTTCTTC
>TRBV5-5|NA|TRBJ2-3|TRBD1
CASSSGTGRTDTQYF
TGTGCCAGCAGCTCCGGGACAGGGAGGACAGATACGCAGTATTTT
>TRBV7-6|NA|TRBJ1-3|NA
CASSAGQGNTIYF
TGTGCCAGCAGCGCCGGACAGGGAAACACCATATATTTT
>TRBV7-3|NA|TRBJ1-2|NA
CASSSTGGPASLRYTF
TGTGCCAGCAGCTCTACCGGGGGACCCGCTAGTCTTCGCTACACCTTC
>TRBV11-2|NA|TRBJ1-4|TRBD1
CASSLGGQGNEKLFF
TGTGCCAGCAGCTTAGGGGGACAGGGGAATGAAAAACTGTTTTTT
>TRBV5-1|NA|TRBJ2-1|TRBD1
CASRTGSDNEQFF
TGCGCCAGCAGGACAGGGTCGGACAATGAGCAGTTCTTC
>TRBV7-3|NA|TRBJ2-3|NA
CASSFAGADTQYF
TGTGCCAGCAGCTTCGCCGGGGCAGATACGCAGTATTTT
>TRBV6-6|NA|TRBJ2-3|NA
CASSPRLTDTQYF
TGTGCCAGCAGTCCCCGCCTCACAGATACGCAGTATTTT
>TRBV7-2|once|TRBJ2-5|TRBD1
CASSADRGLGETQYF
TGTGCCAGCAGCGCGGACAGGGGGCTGGGAGAGACCCAGTACTTC
>TRBV29-1|NA|TRBJ2-5|TRBD2
CSVSTSGDRGRQYF
TGCAGCGTTTCGACTAGCGGGGACCGGGGGCGACAGTACTTC
>TRBV2|NA|TRBJ2-3|TRBD1
CASSERTGGTDTQYF
TGTGCCAGCAGTGAGCGGACAGGGGGCACAGATACGCAGTATTTT
>TRBV30|NA|TRBJ2-2|NA
CAWSNSPGAGELFF
TGTGCCTGGAGTAACTCCCCAGGGGCCGGGGAGCTGTTTTTT
>TRBV19|NA|TRBJ1-2|NA
CASSIRVDVGVYGYTF
TGTGCCAGTAGTATTCGTGTAGACGTTGGGGTCTATGGCTACACCTTC
>TRBV7-2|NA|TRBJ2-7|TRBD1
CASKTQGGNYEQYF
TGTGCCAGCAAGACACAGGGGGGAAACTACGAGCAGTACTTC
>TRBV6-1|NA|TRBJ2-5|NA
CASSVISGETQYF
TGTGCCAGCAGTGTGATAAGCGGGGAGACCCAGTACTTC
>TRBV27|NA|TRBJ2-1|TRBD2
CASSRASGGVNEQFF
TGTGCCAGCAGTCGGGCTAGCGGGGGGGTGAATGAGCAGTTCTTC
>TRBV27|NA|TRBJ2-3|NA
CASSFLVQGSHTQYF
TGTGCCAGCAGTTTTCTAGTGCAGGGTAGTCATACGCAGTATTTT
>TRBV29-1|NA|TRBJ1-3|NA
CSVPGPQGNTIYF
TGCAGCGTTCCCGGGCCTCAAGGAAACACCATATATTTT
>TRBV7-3|NA|TRBJ1-1|NA
CASSLTGNTEAFF
TGTGCCAGCAGCTTAACAGGAAACACTGAAGCTTTCTTT
>TRBV9|NA|TRBJ2-2|TRBD2
CASSPILAGETGELFF
TGTGCCAGCAGCCCAATTCTAGCGGGAGAAACCGGGGAGCTGTTTTTT
>TRBV5-1|NA|TRBJ1-1|TRBD1
CASSLSQGAEAFF
TGCGCCAGCAGCTTGTCACAGGGGGCTGAAGCTTTCTTT
>TRBV5-1|NA|TRBJ2-7|TRBD1
CASSLAPGQKSGEQYF
TGCGCCAGCAGCTTGGCCCCGGGACAGAAGTCAGGCGAGCAGTACTTC
>TRBV5-1|NA|TRBJ1-1|NA
CASSLRQGYTEAFF
TGCGCCAGCAGCTTGAGGCAGGGGTACACTGAAGCTTTCTTT
>TRBV18|NA|TRBJ2-7|NA
CASSPPALGEQYF
TGTGCCAGCTCACCACCTGCACTTGGCGAGCAGTACTTC
>TRBV6-1|NA|TRBJ2-2|TRBD2
CASSARLAGSTGELFF
TGTGCCAGCAGTGCGAGACTAGCGGGTAGCACCGGGGAGCTGTTTTTT
>TRBV2|NA|TRBJ2-3|TRBD2
CASSESPSGGAADTQYF
TGTGCCAGCAGTGAATCCCCTAGCGGGGGGGCCGCGGATACGCAGTATTTT
>TRBV4-3|NA|TRBJ2-5|NA
CASSQLASQETQYF
TGCGCCAGCAGCCAACTAGCGTCTCAAGAGACCCAGTACTTC